This TCR beta chain was identified during a study of T-cell memory formation after mild COVID-19. For the study at large: TCR clusters were mostly confined to one donor each. Findings and caveats of the study: Clones contracting day 15 to 85 were balanced CD4/CD8; later expanders leaned CD4+. Mainly in CM and EM were contracting CD4+ clones; CD8+ were in EMRA. In pre-infection memory, a portion of responding clones appeared, which suggested that cross-reactive memory joined.

TCRdb reanalysed the 5' RACE reads using MiXCR and keeps one entry per CDR3 protein. This sample carries over 350,000 distinct CDR3 sequences, 20% to 25% of them seen once, and the ten largest clones take about 8.7%. Per germline, CDR1 SGHVS and CDR2 FQNEAQ. V dropped 4 bases and J dropped 6; count of bases not matched to a gene: 5. This CDR3 comprises 15 residues. Remarks on this clonotype: Its antigen is not known.

Material for sequencing was PBMCs or a T cell subset sorted from them (not recorded which). The sequence was collected from an adult woman who had mild COVID-19 (a few samples of this study predate the infection). Cell type and time point are not known. The V call is TRBV7-8, the J call TRBJ2-7, with 14 bases aligning to TRBD2. Here the CDR3 reads CASSSGLAGVSEQYF. CDR3 in DNA: TGTGCCAGCAGCTCGGGACTAGCGGGAGTAAGCGAGCAGTACTTC.